Below are 23 T cell receptor beta chains sequenced from a single sample in a study of cytomegalovirus exposure and HLA in healthy donors. Both 60 Vbeta primers and 13 Jbeta primers went into the PCR. The assay was immunoSEQ multiplex PCR, and TCRdb's table has in-frame clones only and misses some. The sample totals around 42,000 clones. Sequenced input: PBMCs. The receptors stem from a man younger than 40 in good health and CMV-seronegative.

This chain joins TRBV6-5 and TRBJ2-7; D remains ambiguous. Trimming took off 1 base at V and 6 bases at J, with 10 bases between the two ends. This CDR3 is 13 amino acids long. CDR1 is MNHEY and CDR2 is SVGAGI in the germline V gene. The CDR3 DNA reads TGTGCCAGCAGTTACTTCCCTTCGAGCGAGCAGTACTTC. Translation: CASSYFPSSEQYF.

The chain recombines TRBV29-1 with TRBJ2-3, with TRBD2 matching 7 bases. Germline lookup yields CDR1 SQVTM and CDR2 ANQGSEA. This CDR3 is 16 amino acids long. V shed 0 bases, J shed 6 bases, and the junction held 12 bases outside the gene matches. CDR3 residues: CSVEDRGSGHLDTQYF. In DNA, the CDR3 is TGCAGCGTTGAAGACCGAGGTAGCGGGCACCTCGATACGCAGTATTTT.

The chain carries TRBV7-9 and TRBJ2-3; D possibly corresponds to TRBD2 (5 bases). The V and J ends lost 3 bases and 2 bases respectively, with 15 bases between them. CDR1 and CDR2 (germline): SEHNR, FQNEAQ (reference sequence). CDR3 length: 16 residues. CDR3 sequence (DNA): TGTGCCAGCAGCTTTGGACTCCCGGCGGACACAGATACGCAGTATTTT. This codes for CASSFGLPADTDTQYF.

CDR3 region: CAISRGREETQYF. The CDR3 DNA sequence: TGTGCCATCAGCAGGGGGCGGGAAGAGACCCAGTACTTC. This rearrangement joins TRBV10-3 to TRBJ2-5; 8 bases are a match to TRBD1. V was pared by 6 bases and J by 3 bases, with 3 bases of the junction left unmatched. CDR3 length: 13 residues. Germline V gene lookup returns CDR1 ENHRY and CDR2 SYGVKD.

The V gene is TRBV9, the J gene TRBJ1-2; 8 bases map to TRBD1. Germline V gene lookup returns CDR1 SGDLS and CDR2 YYNGEE. This CDR3 region has 15 residues. V dropped 4 bases and J dropped 7; count of bases not matched to a gene: 12. CDR3 sequence (DNA): TGTGCCAGCAGCCAAACCATGGACAGGGCGGGTGGCTACACCTTC. Its protein product is CASSQTMDRAGGYTF.

This chain joins TRBV4-3 and TRBJ2-4; a possible D gene is TRBD2 (6 bases). Germline lookup yields CDR1 LGHNA and CDR2 YSLEER. Trimming took 3 bases from V and 6 from J, leaving 12 bases between them. The CDR3 is 14 amino acids. The CDR3 region is CASSQSLEGNIQYF. The CDR3 bases are TGCGCCAGCAGCCAGTCATTGGAGGGAAACATTCAGTACTTC.

The V call is TRBV15, the J call TRBJ1-6; D might be TRBD1 (5 bases). Trimming took off 1 base at V and 11 bases at J, with 21 bases between the two ends. This CDR3 comprises 17 residues. Per the germline V gene, CDR1 is LNHNV and CDR2 is YYDKDF (reference sequence). The CDR3 spells CATSRGGTGLVSPPLHF. DNA of the CDR3: TGTGCCACCAGCAGAGGAGGAACAGGTCTGGTGAGCCCACCCCTCCACTTT. Full variable domain (outside the CDR3, taken from reference TRBV15 and TRBJ1-6): DAMVIQNPRYQVTQFGKPVTLSCSQTLNHNVMYWYQQKSSQAPKLLFHYYDKDFNNEADTPDNFQSRRPNTSFCFLDIRSPGLGDTAMYLCATSRGGTGLVSPPLHFGNGTRLTVT.

The V gene is TRBV6-1, the J gene TRBJ2-7; TRBD1 agrees at 7 bases. With V trimmed by 1 base and J by 9 bases, 6 bases remained unmatched. This CDR3 has 13 amino acids. Germline assignment: CDR1 MNHNS and CDR2 SASEGT. The CDR3 sequence: CASSEGVYRGQYF. The CDR3 DNA reads TGTGCCAGCAGTGAAGGGGTATACAGGGGGCAGTACTTC.

The rearrangement joins TRBV5-1 to TRBJ1-6; maybe TRBD1 (6 bases). CDR3 size: 14 residues. Germline lookup yields CDR1 SGHRS and CDR2 YFSETQ. The germline V and J ends were trimmed by 0 bases and 10 bases, with 11 bases remaining between them. The CDR3 protein is CASSLDRDDSPLHF. In DNA form, the CDR3 reads TGCGCCAGCAGCTTGGACAGGGACGACTCACCCCTCCACTTT.

The J gene is TRBJ1-6, the V gene TRBV30, with a weak D call TRBD1 (5 bases). CDR1 is GTSNPN and CDR2 is SVGIG in the germline V gene (reference sequence). V gave up 3 bases and J gave up 9 bases, with 15 bases separating them. CDR3 length: 14 amino acids. For the CDR3, the DNA is TGTGCCTGGAGGGTTGGGGCAGGCGGTTCACCCCTCCACTTT. This codes for CAWRVGAGGSPLHF.

The chain is built from TRBV2 and TRBJ1-2, with unresolved D. This CDR3 is 12 amino acids long. Germline-derived CDR1 and CDR2 are SNHLY and FYNNEI. The germline V and J ends were trimmed by 6 bases and 2 bases, with 7 bases remaining between them. CDR3 nucleotide sequence: TGTGCCAGCAGAGCGGTGAACTATGGCTACACCTTC. Amino acids: CASRAVNYGYTF.

The J gene is TRBJ2-2, the V gene TRBV4-3, with TRBD2 identical over 7 bases. Germline assignment: CDR1 LGHNA and CDR2 YSLEER. The CDR3 covers 15 residues. After removal of 1 base from V and 5 bases from J, the junction contained 4 bases not matched to a gene. CDR3 coding DNA: TGCGCCAGCAGCCAAGGGAGGGGAGGGACCGGGGAGCTGTTTTTT. Translated, it gives CASSQGRGGTGELFF.

This chain's CDR3 is CASSSTGREQYF. The CDR3 bases are TGTGCCAGCAGTTCGACAGGTCGCGAGCAGTACTTC. The rearrangement links TRBV27 to TRBJ2-7; a weak D match, TRBD1 (6 bases). CDR1 and CDR2 (germline): MNHEY, SMNVEV (reference sequence). This CDR3 contains 12 residues. Deletions cut 4 bases from V and 6 bases from J, with 10 bases between.

This chain connects TRBV4-1 to TRBJ2-5, with D perhaps TRBD1 (5 bases). Germline CDR1 is MGHRA and CDR2 is YSYEKL. The CDR3 is 14 residues long. Trimming removed 3 bases at V and 0 bases at J, with 8 bases between. The CDR3 region has the DNA TGCGCCAGCAGCCAGACAGTGAACCAAGAGACCCAGTACTTC. Its translation: CASSQTVNQETQYF.

The rearrangement uses TRBV23-1 and TRBJ2-7; 7 nucleotides align to TRBD2. TRBV23-1 is an ORF, and what it does is uncertain. V gave up 3 bases and J gave up 3 bases; unmatched junction bases: 2. The CDR3 runs to 13 residues. CDR3 coding DNA: TGCGCCAGCAGTCAGCGGGAGTGCTACGAGCAGTACTTC. Protein: CASSQRECYEQYF.

The V gene is TRBV7-2, the J gene TRBJ2-7, with 10 bases that match TRBD2. Germline lookup yields CDR1 SGHTA and CDR2 FQGNSA. CDR3 length: 15 amino acids. V lost 1 base, J lost 3 bases, and 3 bases stayed unmatched. CDR3 protein: CASSLVRTSGYEQYF. CDR3 nucleotides: TGTGCCAGCAGCTTAGTTAGGACTAGCGGCTACGAGCAGTACTTC. The full variable domain, with the rest looked up from reference TRBV7-2 and TRBJ2-7, is GAGVSQSPSNKVTEKGKDVELRCDPISGHTALYWYRQSLGQGLEFLIYFQGNSAPDKSGLPSDRFSAERTGGSVSTLTIQRTQQEDSAVYLCASSLVRTSGYEQYFGPGTRLTVT.

The rearrangement joins TRBV6-5 to TRBJ2-5; D possibly corresponds to TRBD2 (5 bases). The V end was cut by 5 bases, the J end by 3 bases, with 13 bases between. CDR3 length: 14 residues. Germline assignment: CDR1 MNHEY and CDR2 SVGAGI. The CDR3 here is CASSTSFGEETQYF. CDR3 nucleotide sequence: TGTGCCAGCAGTACGTCTTTCGGGGAAGAGACCCAGTACTTC.

The rearrangement joins TRBV7-9 to TRBJ2-1; 10 positions match TRBD2. Trimming at V came to 4 bases and at J to 6 bases, leaving 9 bases not matched to a gene. The CDR3 is 16 residues long. The V gene's germline CDR1 is SEHNR and CDR2 FQNEAQ (reference sequence). DNA for the CDR3: TGTGCCAGCAGCTACATAACTAGCGGGATGTCCAATGAGCAGTTCTTC. Translation gives CASSYITSGMSNEQFF.

This rearrangement joins TRBV7-6 to TRBJ1-1, with 7 bases aligning to TRBD1. In germline, CDR1 is SGHVS, CDR2 FNYEAQ. The CDR3 runs 17 residues. V was pared by 5 bases and J by 0 bases, with 12 bases of the junction left unmatched. As DNA, the CDR3 is TGTGCCAGCAGCCGGAGACAGGGAGGATCTATGAACACTGAAGCTTTCTTT. Its protein product is CASSRRQGGSMNTEAFF.

The chain employs TRBV29-1 and TRBJ2-7; D may be TRBD2 (5 bases). The length of the CDR3 is 10 residues. Germline CDR1 and CDR2: SQVTM and ANQGSEA. V shed 8 bases and J shed 3 bases, with 8 bases lying between them. This CDR3 reads CSWEIYEQYF. The CDR3 DNA reads as TGCAGCTGGGAGATCTACGAGCAGTACTTC.

The V call is TRBV29-1, the J call TRBJ1-1; TRBD1 agrees at 10 bases. The germline CDR1 and CDR2 sequences are SQVTM and ANQGSEA. The CDR3 spans 14 residues. V was clipped by 6 bases and J by 3 bases; unmatched bases: 7. CDR3 protein: CSVPGQGTYTEAFF. The CDR3 DNA is TGCAGCGTGCCGGGACAGGGGACTTACACTGAAGCTTTCTTT.

This chain joins TRBV5-1 and TRBJ2-1; D ambiguous. Per the germline V gene, CDR1 is SGHRS and CDR2 is YFSETQ. The V gene lost 0 bases and the J gene lost 7 bases, with 8 bases spanning the gap. This CDR3 is built from 13 residues. The CDR3 DNA sequence: TGCGCCAGCAGCTTGGGACTCCTTAATGAGCAGTTCTTC. Residues: CASSLGLLNEQFF.

This sequence joins TRBV4-1 and TRBJ2-7; possible D gene TRBD2, 6 bases. Trimming pared 2 bases from V and 3 bases from J, leaving 14 bases between. CDR3 length: 15 residues. CDR1 and CDR2 from the germline V gene are MGHRA and YSYEKL. CDR3 sequence reads: CASSQSLGGLYEQYF. DNA of the CDR3: TGCGCCAGCAGCCAAAGCCTCGGGGGTCTCTACGAGCAGTACTTC.